The next 18 T cell receptor beta chains were all read from a single sample in a study of T-cell reconstitution after alpha-beta-depleted transplantation in children (dated by TCRdb to between 2015 and 2016). The protocol used for the library was PCR. The data were produced on an Illumina HiSeq 2500. TCR library preparation used molecular barcoding, with unique molecular identifiers applied to normalize quantification of the TCRbeta repertoire. The public reads were quality trimmed at Q25 with fastp and then assembled into clones with MiXCR by TCRdb, keeping productive beta chains. Rows with one shared CDR3 protein collapse into an entry with the most common genes and DNA. The sample table contains about 640,000 distinct CDR3 sequences; only one count was recorded for about an eighth of them. About 2.2% of the sample lies in the top ten. In light of the paper, this sample's treatment or condition label describes: allogeneic hematopoietic cell transplantation with graft depleted of TCRalphabeta T cells and CD19 B cells.

Sample: PBMCs, mostly from graft donor cells, taken 360 days after TCRalphabeta/CD19-depleted stem cell transplant. These receptors came from a male patient under 18 who had a stem cell transplant for acute myeloid leukemia, so the T cells may come from the graft donor.

In its sample, this clonotype was seen many times. The V and J genes are TRBV16 and TRBJ2-7; no definite D call. CDR1 and CDR2 from the germline V gene are KGHSY and FQNENV. The CDR3 covers 12 residues. The V gene lost 0 bases and the J gene lost 2 bases, with 2 bases spanning the gap. CDR3 nucleotide sequence: TGTGCCAGCAGCCAATCGCCCTACGAGCAGTACTTC. This translates into CASSQSPYEQYF.

Ten or more counts support this clonotype. V and J are TRBV27 and TRBJ2-2; D remains unclear. CDR1 and CDR2 (germline): MNHEY, SMNVEV (reference sequence). The V end was cut by 2 bases, the J end by 3 bases, with 10 bases between. The CDR3 extends over 15 amino acids. CDR3 sequence: CASSLSVAYTGELFF. The CDR3, as DNA: TGTGCCAGCAGTTTAAGCGTGGCCTACACCGGGGAGCTGTTTTTT.

The chain couples TRBV7-2 to TRBJ2-7; D is ambiguous. Germline loops: CDR1 SGHTA, CDR2 FQGNSA. Trimming left V 1 base short and J 3 bases short, with 10 bases between. CDR3 size: 14 residues. In DNA, the CDR3 is TGTGCCAGCAGCTTAGTATCCAGCTACTACGAGCAGTACTTC. This encodes CASSLVSSYYEQYF.

The V gene is TRBV7-8, the J gene TRBJ2-3, with TRBD2 matching 8 bases. V lost 4 bases, J lost 4 bases, and 7 bases stayed unmatched. Germline lookup yields CDR1 SGHVS and CDR2 FQNEAQ. This CDR3 is built from 15 residues. The chain's CDR3 is CASSYSGSDADTQYF. In DNA form, the CDR3 reads TGTGCCAGCAGCTACAGCGGGAGTGACGCAGATACGCAGTATTTT.

This clonotype has just a few counts. The chain recombines TRBV4-3 with TRBJ2-7; tentative D call: TRBD1 (5 bases). Germline V lookup: CDR1 LGHNA, CDR2 YSLEER. The CDR3 totals 14 residues. Deletions cut 4 bases from V and 3 bases from J, with 13 bases between. CDR3 region: CASSPYRILYEQYF. For the CDR3, the DNA is TGCGCCAGCAGCCCATACAGGATACTCTACGAGCAGTACTTC.

This clonotype has at least ten counts. The genes are TRBV5-1 and TRBJ2-1, with a possible D match to TRBD1 (7 bases). V lost 2 bases and J 6 bases, leaving 12 bases between the germline ends. The CDR3 covers 14 residues. Looked up from germline, CDR1 is SGHRS and CDR2 is YFSETQ. DNA of the CDR3: TGCGCCAGCAGCTTCCGACAGGGAGGCAATGAGCAGTTCTTC. Its protein is CASSFRQGGNEQFF. Together with reference TRBV5-1 and TRBJ2-1, the CDR3 gives the full variable domain: KAGVTQTPRYLIKTRGQQVTLSCSPISGHRSVSWYQQTPGQGLQFLFEYFSETQRNKGNFPGRFSGRQFSNSRSEMNVSTLELGDSALYLCASSFRQGGNEQFFGPGTRLTVL.

This clonotype was seen once. CDR3 sequence reads: CASSTTGQGYNYGYTF. CDR3 DNA sequence: TGCGCCAGCAGCACCACGGGACAAGGTTATAACTATGGCTACACCTTC. The chain links TRBV5-1 to TRBJ1-2; D is perhaps TRBD1 (6 bases). This CDR3 has 16 amino acids. V gave up 4 bases and J gave up 1 base, with 17 bases separating them. CDR1 is SGHRS and CDR2 is YFSETQ in the germline V gene.

This clonotype has at least ten counts. The chain uses TRBV29-1 and TRBJ2-2; TRBD2 matches 8 bases. This CDR3 region has 13 residues. Trimming cost V 5 bases and J 6 bases; bases outside gene matches: 5. CDR1 and CDR2 (germline): SQVTM, ANQGSEA. The CDR3 reads CSVRRGGSGELFF. The CDR3 bases are TGCAGCGTTCGACGGGGGGGGTCCGGGGAGCTGTTTTTT.

This clonotype was seen at least ten times. V and J are TRBV3-1 and TRBJ2-1; 7 nucleotides match TRBD2. CDR3 length: 12 amino acids. Germline V gene sequence: CDR1 LGHDT, CDR2 YNNKEL (reference sequence). V shed 0 bases, J shed 16 bases, and the junction held 6 bases outside the gene matches. The CDR3 here is CASSQEGRVLFF. The CDR3 nucleotides read TGTGCCAGCAGCCAAGAAGGGAGGGTCCTATTCTTC.

CDR3 region: CAWSVPSRGGYEQYF. CDR3 nucleotide sequence: TGTGCCTGGAGTGTACCTAGCCGGGGGGGCTACGAGCAGTACTTC. The V and J genes are TRBV30 and TRBJ2-7, with 8 nucleotides matching TRBD2. This CDR3 has 15 amino acids. V was pared by 0 bases and J by 3 bases, with 7 bases of the junction left unmatched. Germline CDR1 and CDR2: GTSNPN and SVGIG (reference sequence).

This clonotype was detected a few times. The chain employs TRBV20-1 and TRBJ1-5; the D gene is possibly TRBD1 (5 bases). Deletions cut 6 bases from V and 3 bases from J, with 18 bases between. The CDR3 is made up of 15 amino acids. Germline values: CDR1 DFQATT, CDR2 SNEGSKA (reference sequence). CDR3 bases: TGCAGTGCCGTCCCCCTGGGGGTGGTCAATCAGCCCCAGCATTTT. Its translation is CSAVPLGVVNQPQHF.

This clonotype showed up just a few times. The J gene is TRBJ2-3, the V gene TRBV20-1; possible D gene TRBD2, 6 bases. CDR3 length equals 15 residues. The germline gives CDR1 DFQATT, CDR2 SNEGSKA (reference sequence). Trimming shortened V by 4 bases and J by 1 base, and 15 bases separated the two germline ends. The CDR3 is CSATTTGGGTDTQYF. DNA for the CDR3: TGCAGTGCTACGACTACCGGAGGGGGCACAGATACGCAGTATTTT.

This clonotype showed up many times. This chain connects TRBV6-1 to TRBJ1-4; D not resolved. The V gene's germline CDR1 is MNHNS and CDR2 SASEGT. The length of the CDR3 is 17 residues. V lost 5 bases and J 7 bases, leaving 23 bases between the germline ends. The CDR3: CASSIPDGPLIGEKLFF. CDR3 nucleotide sequence: TGTGCCAGCAGTATTCCCGACGGACCCCTTATCGGTGAAAAACTGTTTTTT.

This clonotype has at least ten counts. The V gene is TRBV7-3, the J gene TRBJ2-1; 9 bases line up with TRBD2. The CDR3 is 16 amino acids. Trimming removed 4 bases from V and 8 bases from J; junction bases left unmatched: 12. Germline CDR1 SGHTA, CDR2 FQGTGA. The CDR3 sequence is CASSSVAGARTDEQFF. CDR3 in DNA: TGTGCCAGCAGCTCGGTAGCGGGGGCCCGAACAGATGAGCAGTTCTTC.

The chain has TRBV5-1 and TRBJ2-1; a weak D match, TRBD1 (5 bases). Germline CDR1 is SGHRS and CDR2 is YFSETQ. V gave up 3 bases and J gave up 4 bases, with 17 bases separating them. The CDR3 contains 16 residues. This CDR3 is CASSSVRLTVYNEQFF. The CDR3 DNA reads as TGCGCCAGCAGCTCGGTACGGTTGACAGTTTACAATGAGCAGTTCTTC.

The chain joins TRBV24-1 to TRBJ2-5; 8 nucleotides agree with TRBD2. This CDR3 region has 18 residues. Unmatched junction bases numbered 13, after V lost 4 bases and J lost 1 base. The germline gives CDR1 KGHDR, CDR2 SFDVKD. The CDR3 DNA follows: TGTGCCACCAGTGACGCAGGGAGGAGCGGGAGAACCCAAGAGACCCAGTACTTC. As protein: CATSDAGRSGRTQETQYF.

This chain uses TRBV7-9 with TRBJ2-5, with D unclear. V dropped 0 bases and J dropped 4 bases, with 12 bases sitting between them. Per the germline V gene, CDR1 is SEHNR and CDR2 is FQNEAQ (reference sequence). The CDR3 covers 15 residues. CDR3: CASSLARWAVETQYF. The CDR3 DNA reads TGTGCCAGCAGCTTAGCCCGCTGGGCTGTAGAGACCCAGTACTTC.

There are a few counts of this clonotype. The chain links TRBV5-5 to TRBJ2-2; 8 bases align to TRBD2. V shed 4 bases, J shed 1 base, and the junction held 3 bases outside the gene matches. Per the germline V gene, CDR1 is SGHKS and CDR2 is YYEKEE (reference sequence). The length of the CDR3 is 15 residues. DNA for the CDR3: TGTGCCAGCAGCCTTAGCGGGGTGAACACCGGGGAGCTGTTTTTT. Protein product: CASSLSGVNTGELFF.